This T cell receptor beta chain stems from a study of CD8+ T cells in alopecia areata. The study's findings and limits: Higher clonality was seen in lesional scalp than in normal scalp, especially in alopecia totalis/universalis.

Extraction of RNA preceded its reverse transcription into cDNA, which served as the sequencing template. Produced via immunoSEQ multiplex PCR; TCRdb's table is partial and in-frame only. The profile shows about 150,000 clones, under 60% of them singletons. Using a FACSAria, the CD4+ and CD8+ T cells were sorted from the PBMCs. This clone was observed a handful of times. Its antigen is unknown. The sequencing here drew on CD8+ T cells sorted from blood, taken at week 0. The source is a human donor with alopecia areata.

In nucleotides, the CDR3 is TGTGCCTGGACGACAGGGGACGATGGCTACACCTTC. Translating it yields CAWTTGDDGYTF. The V gene is TRBV30, the J gene TRBJ1-2; 8 bases fit TRBD1. The germline CDR1 and CDR2 sequences are GTSNPN and SVGIG (reference sequence). The junction had 4 bases not matched to a gene; V was cut back by 4 bases and J by 6 bases. This CDR3 is built from 12 residues.